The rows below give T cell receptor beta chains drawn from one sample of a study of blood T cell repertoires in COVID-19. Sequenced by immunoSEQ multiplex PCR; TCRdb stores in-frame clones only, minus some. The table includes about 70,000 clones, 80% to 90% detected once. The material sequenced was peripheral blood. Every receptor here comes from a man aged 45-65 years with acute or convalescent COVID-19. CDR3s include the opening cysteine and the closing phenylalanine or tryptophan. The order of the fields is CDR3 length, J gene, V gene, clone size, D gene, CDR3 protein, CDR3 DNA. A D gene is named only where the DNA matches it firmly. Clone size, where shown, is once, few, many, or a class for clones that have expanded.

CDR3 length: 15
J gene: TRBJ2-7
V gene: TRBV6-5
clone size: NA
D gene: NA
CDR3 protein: CASRDISGTSYEQYF
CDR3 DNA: TGTGCCAGCAGGGACATTAGCGGAACCTCCTACGAGCAGTACTTC

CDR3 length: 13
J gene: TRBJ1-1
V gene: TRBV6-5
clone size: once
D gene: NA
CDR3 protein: CASSPSTRALAFF
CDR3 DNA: TGTGCCAGCAGTCCCTCGACGAGGGCGTTGGCTTTCTTT

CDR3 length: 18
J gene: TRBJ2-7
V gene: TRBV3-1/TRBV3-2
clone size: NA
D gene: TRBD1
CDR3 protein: CASSPSRGQRMSSYEQYF
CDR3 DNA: TGTGCCAGCAGCCCTAGTAGGGGACAGCGCATGAGCTCCTACGAGCAGTACTTC

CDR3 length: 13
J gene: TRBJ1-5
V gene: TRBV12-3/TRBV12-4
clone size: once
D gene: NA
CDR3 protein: CASRNRDGQPQHF
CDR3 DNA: TGTGCCAGCAGGAACAGGGATGGTCAGCCCCAGCATTTT

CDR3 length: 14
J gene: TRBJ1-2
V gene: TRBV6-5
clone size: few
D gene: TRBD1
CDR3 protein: CASSRGGPAVGYTF
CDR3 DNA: TGTGCCAGCAGCAGAGGGGGCCCGGCAGTTGGCTACACCTTC

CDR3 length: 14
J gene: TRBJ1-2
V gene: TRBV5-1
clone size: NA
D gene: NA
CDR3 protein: CASSPIRQGSGYTF
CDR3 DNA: TGCGCCAGCAGCCCCATCAGGCAGGGGAGCGGCTACACCTTC

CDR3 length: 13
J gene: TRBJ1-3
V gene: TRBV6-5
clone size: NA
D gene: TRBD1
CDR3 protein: CASTLTGGNTIYF
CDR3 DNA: TGTGCCAGCACCCTGACAGGGGGAAACACCATATATTTT

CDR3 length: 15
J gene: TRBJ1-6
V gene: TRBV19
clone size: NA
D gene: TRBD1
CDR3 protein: CASSPRDRDGSPLHF
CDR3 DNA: TGTGCCAGTAGCCCGCGGGACAGGGACGGATCACCCCTCCACTTT

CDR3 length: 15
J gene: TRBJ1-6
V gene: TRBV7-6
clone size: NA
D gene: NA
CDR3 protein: CASSLAPGNNSPLHF
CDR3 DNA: TGTGCCAGCAGCTTAGCGCCAGGGAATAATTCACCCCTCCACTTT

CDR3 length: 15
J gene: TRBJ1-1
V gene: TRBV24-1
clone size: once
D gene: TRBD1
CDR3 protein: CATSEGTGANTEAFF
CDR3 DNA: TGTGCCACCAGTGAGGGGACAGGAGCGAACACTGAAGCTTTCTTT

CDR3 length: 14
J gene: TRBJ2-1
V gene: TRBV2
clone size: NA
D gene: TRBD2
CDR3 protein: CASMASGRFNEQFF
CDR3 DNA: TGTGCCAGTATGGCTAGCGGGAGGTTCAATGAGCAGTTCTTC

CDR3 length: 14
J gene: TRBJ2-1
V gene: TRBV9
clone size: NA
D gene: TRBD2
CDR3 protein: CASGGTSGYNEQFF
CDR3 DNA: TGTGCCAGCGGGGGGACTAGCGGGTACAATGAGCAGTTCTTC

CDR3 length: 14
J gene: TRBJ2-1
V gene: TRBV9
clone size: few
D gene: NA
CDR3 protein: CASSVGVVSNEQFF
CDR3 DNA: TGTGCCAGCAGCGTAGGAGTAGTCTCGAATGAGCAGTTCTTC

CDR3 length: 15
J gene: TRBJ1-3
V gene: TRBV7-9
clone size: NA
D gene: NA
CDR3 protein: CASSQAAGAGNTIYF
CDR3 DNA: TGTGCCAGCAGCCAAGCCGCGGGGGCTGGAAACACCATATATTTT

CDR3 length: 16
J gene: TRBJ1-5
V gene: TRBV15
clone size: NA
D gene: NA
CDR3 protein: CATSPRQSPSNQPQHF
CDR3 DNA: TGTGCCACCAGCCCAAGACAGTCCCCTAGCAATCAGCCCCAGCATTTT

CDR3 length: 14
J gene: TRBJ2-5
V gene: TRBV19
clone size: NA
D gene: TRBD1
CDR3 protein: CASSNPGQEETQYF
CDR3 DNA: TGTGCCAGTAGCAATCCGGGACAGGAAGAGACCCAGTACTTC

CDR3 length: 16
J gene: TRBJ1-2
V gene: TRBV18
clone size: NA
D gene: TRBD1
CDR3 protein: CASSPLDRGPSYGYTF
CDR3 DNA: TGTGCCAGCTCACCGTTGGACAGGGGGCCCTCCTATGGCTACACCTTC

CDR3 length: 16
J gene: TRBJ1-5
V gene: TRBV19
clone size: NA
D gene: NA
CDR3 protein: CASSPYGGNLYQPQHF
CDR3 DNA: TGTGCCAGTAGTCCCTATGGAGGGAACCTTTATCAGCCCCAGCATTTT

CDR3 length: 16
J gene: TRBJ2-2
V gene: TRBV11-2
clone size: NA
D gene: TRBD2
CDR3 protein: CASSLVALAGTGELFF
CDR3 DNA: TGTGCCAGCAGCTTAGTGGCCCTAGCGGGCACCGGGGAGCTGTTTTTT

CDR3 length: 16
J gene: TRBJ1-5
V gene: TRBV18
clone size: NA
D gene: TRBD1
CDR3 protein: CASSPAGGLGNQPQHF
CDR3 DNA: TGTGCCAGCTCGCCCGCAGGGGGTTTGGGCAATCAGCCCCAGCATTTT

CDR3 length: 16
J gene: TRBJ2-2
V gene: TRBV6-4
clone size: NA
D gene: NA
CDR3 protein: CASSRLRTPNTGELFF
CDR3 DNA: TGTGCCAGCAGTCGTCTGCGGACTCCAAACACCGGGGAGCTGTTTTTT

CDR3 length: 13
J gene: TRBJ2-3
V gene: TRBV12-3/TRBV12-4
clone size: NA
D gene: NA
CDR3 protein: CASSKIQSGTQYF
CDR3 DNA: TGTGCCAGCAGCAAAATACAGTCAGGTACGCAGTATTTT

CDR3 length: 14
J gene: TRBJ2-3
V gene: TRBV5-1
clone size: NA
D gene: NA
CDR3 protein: CASSAGTSTDTQYF
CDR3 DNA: TGCGCCAGCAGCGCAGGGACTAGCACAGATACGCAGTATTTT

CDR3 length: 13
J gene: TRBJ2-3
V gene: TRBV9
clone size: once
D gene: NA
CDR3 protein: CASSVVQTDTQYF
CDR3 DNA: TGTGCCAGCAGCGTAGTACAAACAGATACGCAGTATTTT

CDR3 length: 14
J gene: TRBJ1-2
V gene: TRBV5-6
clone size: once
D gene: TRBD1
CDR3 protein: CASSRRDRVGGYTF
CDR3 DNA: TGTGCCAGCAGCCGCCGGGACAGGGTTGGAGGCTACACCTTC

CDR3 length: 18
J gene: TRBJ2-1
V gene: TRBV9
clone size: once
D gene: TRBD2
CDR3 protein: CASSVGVTSGSSYNEQFF
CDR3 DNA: TGTGCCAGCAGCGTAGGGGTGACTAGCGGGAGCTCCTACAATGAGCAGTTCTTC

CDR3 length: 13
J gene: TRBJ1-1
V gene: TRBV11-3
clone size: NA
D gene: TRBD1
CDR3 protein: CASGGQGNTEAFF
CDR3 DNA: TGTGCCAGCGGGGGACAGGGGAACACTGAAGCTTTCTTT

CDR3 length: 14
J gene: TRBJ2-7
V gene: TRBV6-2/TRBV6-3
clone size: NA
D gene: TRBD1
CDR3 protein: CASSYPGTANEQYF
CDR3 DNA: TGTGCCAGCAGTTACCCGGGGACAGCCAACGAGCAGTACTTC

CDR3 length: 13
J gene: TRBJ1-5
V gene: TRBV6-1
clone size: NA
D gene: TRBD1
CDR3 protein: CASSEDRGGPQHF
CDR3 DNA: TGTGCCAGCAGTGAGGACAGGGGCGGGCCCCAGCATTTT

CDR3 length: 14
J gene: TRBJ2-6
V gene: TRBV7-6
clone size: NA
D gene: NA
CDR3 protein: CATLDFSGANVLTF
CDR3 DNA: TGTGCCACCCTGGACTTCTCTGGGGCCAACGTCCTGACTTTC

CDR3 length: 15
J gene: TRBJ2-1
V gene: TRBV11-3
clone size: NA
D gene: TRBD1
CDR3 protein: CASSRGQGARNEQFF
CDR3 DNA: TGTGCCAGCAGCCGAGGACAGGGGGCGCGTAATGAGCAGTTCTTC

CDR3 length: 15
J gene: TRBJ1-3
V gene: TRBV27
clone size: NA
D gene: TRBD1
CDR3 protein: CASSSHRGSGNTIYF
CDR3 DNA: TGTGCCAGCAGTTCCCACAGGGGCTCTGGAAACACCATATATTTT

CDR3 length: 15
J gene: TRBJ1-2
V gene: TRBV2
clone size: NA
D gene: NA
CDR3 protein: CASSDSRGNPYGYTF
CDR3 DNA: TGTGCCAGCAGTGACTCAAGGGGGAACCCCTATGGCTACACCTTC